This T cell receptor beta chain appears in the sequencing data of a study of OX40 agonist ivuxolimab in advanced cancers. The ends were cut back, 5 bases at V and 0 bases at J, with 9 bases in the middle. Germline CDR1 is SGHTA and CDR2 is FQGNSA. The CDR3 runs to 14 residues. Baseline was the first blood sampling point, followed by cycle 4 day 1 and cycle 7 day 1. Clones were read by immunoSEQ multiplex PCR, and TCRdb kept only the in-frame ones, dropping some. This table holds around 92,000 clones, around 84% found once. The clonotype originates from an adult with an advanced solid tumor such as melanoma, head and neck, liver or kidney cancer. The chain combines TRBV7-2 with TRBJ2-3; D gene unclear. The sequencing here drew on CD4+ or CD8+ T cells sorted from blood, taken in a trial of the OX40 agonist ivuxolimab. DNA for the CDR3: TGTGCCAGCAGCCCCTATCTTAGCACAGATACGCAGTATTTT. Its translation is CASSPYLSTDTQYF.